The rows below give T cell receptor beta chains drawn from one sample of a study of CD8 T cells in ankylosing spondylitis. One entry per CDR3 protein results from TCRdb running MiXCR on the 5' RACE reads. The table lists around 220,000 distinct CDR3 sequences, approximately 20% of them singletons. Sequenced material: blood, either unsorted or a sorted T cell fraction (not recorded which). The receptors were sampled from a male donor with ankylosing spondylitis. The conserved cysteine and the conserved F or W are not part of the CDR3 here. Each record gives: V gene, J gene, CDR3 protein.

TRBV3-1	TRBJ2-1	ASSLRDSLAVSYNEQF
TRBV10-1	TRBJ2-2	ASSAAGLVGELF
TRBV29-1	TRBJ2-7	SVEEWYEQY
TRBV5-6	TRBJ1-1	ASSKIVMNTEAF
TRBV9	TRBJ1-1	ASSVGRTTEAF
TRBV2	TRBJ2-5	ASSEAQETQY
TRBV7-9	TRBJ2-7	ASSPGSGDPYEQY
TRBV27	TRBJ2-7	ASSVTAGTREQY
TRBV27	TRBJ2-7	ASSPGQWLNYEQY
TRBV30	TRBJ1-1	AWTPGQGFTSEAF
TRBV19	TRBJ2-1	ASSMPLGPTRDAEQF
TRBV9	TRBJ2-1	ASSVDPVLAVTYNEQF
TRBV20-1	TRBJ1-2	SAETGQGLYDGYT
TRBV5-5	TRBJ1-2	ASSLSRGLYGYT
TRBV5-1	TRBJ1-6	ASSLGESANSPLH
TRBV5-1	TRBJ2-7	ASSLGTNYEQY
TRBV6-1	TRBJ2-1	ASSEWQGRDNEQF
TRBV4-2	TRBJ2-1	ASSPTSGRAIYNEQF
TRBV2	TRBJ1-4	ASKVVNEKLF
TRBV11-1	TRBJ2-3	ASSFRLAGSEDTQY
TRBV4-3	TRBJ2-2	ASSQDRGTWLAGELF
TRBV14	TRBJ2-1	ASSHVTSDEQF
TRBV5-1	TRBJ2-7	ASSWSTTYEQY
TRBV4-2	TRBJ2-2	ASSQGGTGNTGELF
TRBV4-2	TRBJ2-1	ASSPTLDLYNEQF
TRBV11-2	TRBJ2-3	ASSPRPGADTQY
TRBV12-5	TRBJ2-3	ASGLVRDTQY
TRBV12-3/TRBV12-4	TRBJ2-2	ASSLLNANTGELF
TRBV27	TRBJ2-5	ASSPRQAKTQY
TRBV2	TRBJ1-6	ASTLSWGDNSPLH
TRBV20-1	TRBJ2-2	SARVPNTGELF
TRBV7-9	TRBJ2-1	ASSPTELGNEQF
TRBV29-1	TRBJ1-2	SVDNRDNYGYT
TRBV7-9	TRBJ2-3	ASKTSGNTDTQY
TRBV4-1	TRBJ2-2	ASSQDASPGELF
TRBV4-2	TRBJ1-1	ASTPQGGNTEAF
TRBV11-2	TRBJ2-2	ASSLGTLGIDTGELF
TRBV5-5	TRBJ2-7	ASSPGQGAEQY
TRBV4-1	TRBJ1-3	ASSHGTGGTNTIY
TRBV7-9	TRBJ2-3	ASSSPMVDTQY
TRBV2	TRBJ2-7	ASSADRGHEQY
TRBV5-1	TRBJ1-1	ASSLESIGTEAF
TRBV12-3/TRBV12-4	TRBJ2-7	ASSLNRDEQY
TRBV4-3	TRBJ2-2	ASSQDTGGWTGELF
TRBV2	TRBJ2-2	ASRSLGPNTGELF
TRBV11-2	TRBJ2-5	ASSLGLAGAETQY
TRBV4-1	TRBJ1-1	ASSQGIMNTEAF
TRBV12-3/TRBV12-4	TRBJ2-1	ASSLALPAGGDYNEQF
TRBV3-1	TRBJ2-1	ASSQEWTGGSYNEQF
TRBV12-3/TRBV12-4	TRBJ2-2	ASSWQGDNTGELF